This TCR beta chain was recovered during a study of cytomegalovirus exposure and HLA in healthy donors. At the level of the study: Within an early data release were around 87 million unique TCRs drawn from HLA-typed donors. Study findings and constraints: Highest at DRB1 and lowest at HLA-C, TCR association rates differed among HLA loci in a later analysis. Associated with cytomegalovirus, according to the listing, were some 180 TCR beta chains. What TCR beta sequences reportedly achieved was accurate prediction of HLA-A and HLA-B alleles in most subjects.

CDR1 is SGHNT and CDR2 is YYREEE in the germline V gene (reference sequence). This CDR3 is 15 amino acids long. V lost 4 bases and J 1 base, leaving 11 bases between the germline ends. PCR primers comprised 60 Vbeta and 13 Jbeta primers. TCRdb's copy holds only in-frame clones and misses some; the assay was immunoSEQ multiplex PCR. The data contain about 180,000 clones, 70% to 80% of them singletons. On this clone itself: Its antigen is undetermined.

Input material: PBMCs. The receptor was isolated from a man between 18 and 29 years old in good health and CMV-seronegative. The rearrangement links TRBV5-4 to TRBJ2-2; D might be TRBD1 (6 bases). This CDR3 reads CASSRGQRNTGELFF. CDR3 nucleotide sequence: TGTGCCAGCAGCCGAGGACAGAGGAACACCGGGGAGCTGTTTTTT.